The next 19 T cell receptor beta chains were all read from a single sample in a study of T cell responses to AZD1222 COVID-19 vaccine. The assay was immunoSEQ multiplex PCR, and TCRdb's table has in-frame clones only and misses some. This table has 100,000 or so clones, around 86% appearing once. The sample here was peripheral blood, taken on day 0 of AZD1222 vaccination. The receptors come from an adult in good health.

This clone was observed once. The chain recombines TRBV18 with TRBJ2-3; 10 nucleotides align to TRBD2. This CDR3 has 19 amino acids. Germline V CDR1 and CDR2: KGHSH, LQKENI. V was clipped by 2 bases and J by 0 bases; unmatched bases: 11. CDR3 sequence reads: CASSPKAAGTSASTDTQYF. The DNA of the CDR3 is TGTGCCAGCTCACCAAAAGCCGCCGGGACTAGCGCGAGCACAGATACGCAGTATTTT.

This clone was observed a single time. The CDR3 spells CASCLWTVCKNIQYF. The CDR3, as DNA: TGTGCCAGCTGCCTCTGGACAGTCTGCAAAAACATTCAGTACTTC. The chain joins TRBV5-6 to TRBJ2-4; tentative D call: TRBD1 (6 bases). Germline V gene lookup returns CDR1 SGHDT and CDR2 YYEEEE. Trimming shortened V by 7 bases and J by 3 bases, and 17 bases separated the two germline ends. This CDR3 is built from 15 residues.

The rearrangement joins TRBV28 to TRBJ1-1, with D unresolved. Germline V gene data show CDR1 as MDHEN and CDR2 as SYDVKM. The CDR3 totals 12 residues. Trimming left V 3 bases short and J 3 bases short, with 5 bases between. The CDR3 loop is CASSFTDTEAFF. The DNA for the CDR3 is TGTGCCAGCAGTTTCACAGACACTGAAGCTTTCTTT.

J is TRBJ2-3 and V is TRBV10-3; 7 positions match TRBD1. Germline lookup yields CDR1 ENHRY and CDR2 SYGVKD. The V segment lost 10 bases and the J segment 2 bases; nucleotides outside the gene matches: 9. CDR3 size: 14 residues. The chain's CDR3 is CATSGTDYTDTQYF. The CDR3 DNA follows: TGTGCCACCTCCGGGACAGACTACACAGATACGCAGTATTTT.

The rearrangement uses TRBV7-2 and TRBJ1-2; possibly TRBD1 for D (5 bases). The CDR3 totals 13 residues. CDR1 and CDR2 from the germline V gene are SGHTA and FQGNSA. With 5 bases removed from V and 8 bases from J, the gap between germline ends came to 15 bases. The CDR3 here is CASSPLEGLGYTF. As DNA, the CDR3 is TGTGCCAGCAGCCCCCTGGAGGGGCTAGGCTACACCTTC.

The chain recombines TRBV10-3 with TRBJ2-1; TRBD2 matches 7 bases. Germline V gene data show CDR1 as ENHRY and CDR2 as SYGVKD. The CDR3 contains 15 residues. Unmatched junction bases numbered 9, after V lost 5 bases and J lost 5 bases. CDR3 loop: CAISLGGSRDNEQFF. The CDR3 DNA reads TGTGCCATCAGTCTAGGCGGGAGTCGCGACAATGAGCAGTTCTTC.

The chain has TRBV6-6 and TRBJ2-7; D is unresolved. The germline V gene encodes CDR1 MNHNY and CDR2 SVGAGI (reference sequence). The CDR3 is 11 amino acids. V was clipped by 6 bases and J by 7 bases, with 10 bases between them. As DNA, the CDR3 is TGTGCCAGCAGCTTCACCAATGAGCAGTACTTC. This gives the protein CASSFTNEQYF.

V gene TRBV2 combines with J gene TRBJ2-5; 7 nucleotides line up with TRBD1. CDR3 length: 13 residues. Germline CDR1 SNHLY, CDR2 FYNNEI. Trimming at V came to 5 bases and at J to 4 bases, leaving 4 bases not matched to a gene. CDR3 sequence: CASSRDRRETQYF. The CDR3 bases are TGTGCCAGCAGTAGGGACAGACGAGAGACCCAGTACTTC.

This chain uses TRBV27 with TRBJ1-2; TRBD1 matches at 8 bases. V trimming: 3 bases; J trimming: 2 bases; junction bases outside the gene matches: 8. CDR3 length: 16 residues. Germline-derived CDR1 and CDR2 are MNHEY and SMNVEV (reference sequence). The CDR3 nucleotides read TGTGCCAGCAGTTTGGACAGGGAGGGGATAAACTATGGCTACACCTTC. Amino acids: CASSLDREGINYGYTF.

V is TRBV15 and J is TRBJ1-3; D is unclear. Trimming stripped 1 base from V and 2 bases from J, with 15 bases between. The CDR3 is 17 amino acids. Looked up from germline, CDR1 is LNHNV and CDR2 is YYDKDF (reference sequence). Here the CDR3 DNA reads TGTGCCACCAGCAGAGCGATGGGGTCGAGAGCTGGAAACACCATATATTTT. Translating gives CATSRAMGSRAGNTIYF.

The chain joins TRBV5-1 to TRBJ2-5; D perhaps matches TRBD2 (7 bases). The CDR3 is made up of 15 amino acids. V was clipped by 3 bases and J by 4 bases, with 16 bases between them. Germline CDR1 SGHRS, CDR2 YFSETQ. The CDR3 spells CASSSAGAVLETQYF. Here the CDR3 DNA reads TGCGCCAGCAGCTCTGCGGGGGCCGTCTTAGAGACCCAGTACTTC.

The chain has TRBV10-3 and TRBJ1-2, with D possibly TRBD1 on 5 matching bases. The ends were cut back, 6 bases at V and 1 base at J, with 12 bases in the middle. This CDR3 comprises 14 residues. Germline V lookup: CDR1 ENHRY, CDR2 SYGVKD. The CDR3: CAISDGGNNYGYTF. CDR3 coding DNA: TGTGCCATCAGCGACGGGGGGAATAACTATGGCTACACCTTC.

Concerning this clone itself: The junction departs from the called germline gene at one end, perhaps through a read error. CDR3 protein: CSLETEVTGYTEAFF. Written as DNA, the CDR3 is TGCAGCCTTGAGACCGAGGTTACTGGATACACTGAAGCTTTCTTT. The rearrangement links TRBV29-1 to TRBJ1-1; D call uncertain. The CDR3 has 15 residues. Per germline, CDR1 SQVTM and CDR2 ANQGSEA.

This clone was seen only once. The chain employs TRBV2 and TRBJ2-7, with a weak D call TRBD1 (5 bases). The CDR3 runs to 14 residues. CDR1 is SNHLY, CDR2 FYNNEI, per germline. Trimming took off 6 bases at V and 7 bases at J, with 19 bases between the two ends. The CDR3 is CASSGLGRAGEQYF. The CDR3 bases are TGTGCCAGCAGCGGCCTTGGACGGGCAGGGGAGCAGTACTTC. The full variable domain, its missing parts supplied by reference TRBV2 and TRBJ2-7, is EPEVTQTPSHQVTQMGQEVILRCVPISNHLYFYWYRQILGQKVEFLVSFYNNEISEKSEIFDDQFSVERPDGSNFTLKIRSTKLEDSAMYFCASSGLGRAGEQYFGPGTRLTVT.

The chain joins TRBV7-3 to TRBJ2-6, with 11 bases aligning to TRBD1. With V trimmed by 5 bases and J by 0 bases, 6 bases remained unmatched. This CDR3 spans 18 amino acids. CDR1 and CDR2 from the germline V gene are SGHTA and FQGTGA. The CDR3 spells CASSQGTGGGSGANVLTF. The CDR3 nucleotides are TGTGCCAGCAGCCAGGGGACAGGGGGTGGCTCTGGGGCCAACGTCCTGACTTTC.

This sequence joins TRBV5-4 and TRBJ2-1; 15 bases match TRBD2. This CDR3 is 17 amino acids long. V shed 3 bases, J shed 4 bases, and the junction held 5 bases outside the gene matches. CDR1 and CDR2 (germline): SGHNT, YYREEE (reference sequence). CDR3 amino acids: CASSSPGTSGGYNEQFF. In nucleotides, the CDR3 is TGTGCCAGCAGCTCTCCCGGGACTAGCGGGGGGTACAATGAGCAGTTCTTC.

The J gene is TRBJ2-5, the V gene TRBV14; D gene uncertain. Trimming pared 5 bases from V and 5 bases from J, leaving 9 bases between. CDR1 and CDR2 from the germline V gene are SGHDN and FVKESK. The CDR3 consists of 12 residues. The CDR3 coding sequence is TGTGCCAGCAGCAGCCTAGGGGAGACCCAGTACTTC. Residues: CASSSLGETQYF.

The V call is TRBV3-1 (or the pseudogene TRBV3-2), the J call TRBJ1-6; no reliable D call. V was pared by 0 bases and J by 11 bases, with 11 bases between. The CDR3 has 14 amino acids. Germline CDR1 LGHDT, CDR2 YNNKEL (reference sequence). CDR3 sequence reads: CASSQDLLRAPLHF. The CDR3 DNA reads as TGTGCCAGCAGCCAAGATTTATTACGTGCACCCCTCCACTTT.

CDR3 DNA sequence: TGTGCCAGCAGCTTTCGGGGGGCAAACATTCAGTACTTC. This codes for CASSFRGANIQYF. This chain links TRBV5-6 with TRBJ2-4; D possibly corresponds to TRBD2 (7 bases). V lost 2 bases and J 6 bases, leaving 9 bases between the germline ends. Germline assignment: CDR1 SGHDT and CDR2 YYEEEE. The CDR3 consists of 13 residues.